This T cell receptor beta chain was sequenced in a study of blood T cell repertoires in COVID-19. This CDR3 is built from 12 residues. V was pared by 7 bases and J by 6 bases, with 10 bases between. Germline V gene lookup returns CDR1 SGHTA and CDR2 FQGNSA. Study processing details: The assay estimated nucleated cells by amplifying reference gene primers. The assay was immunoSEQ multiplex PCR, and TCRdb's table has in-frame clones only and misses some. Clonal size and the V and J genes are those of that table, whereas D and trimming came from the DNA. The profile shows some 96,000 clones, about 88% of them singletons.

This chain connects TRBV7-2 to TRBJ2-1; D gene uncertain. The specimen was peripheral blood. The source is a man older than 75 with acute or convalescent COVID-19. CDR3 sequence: CASTIFANEQFF. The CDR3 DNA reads TGTGCCAGCACTATTTTTGCCAATGAGCAGTTCTTC.